The sequence of this T cell receptor (beta chain) was determined in a study of tumor-infiltrating lymphocytes in primary liver carcinoma (dated by TCRdb to 2017 to 2019). Study-wide context: Of the five patients (three men and two women, aged 30 to 69 years), four had hepatocellular carcinoma and one had combined HCC and intrahepatic cholangiocarcinoma. High reproducibility was observed for the technical replicate repertoires, with mean shared-clone rates about 0.92 and correlation coefficients above 0.95. Tumors of the five patients were stage T1-T3 N0M0 with maximum diameters of roughly 4 to 11 cm. A total of some 35 specimens from 5 patients went through TCRbeta repertoire sequencing, namely 25 tumor regions, 5 adjacent noncancerous liver tissues and 5 peripheral blood samples. Roughly 3.65 to 7.13 million productive TCRbeta reads were obtained per sample, and no significant difference in read depth was found between tissue types. For each liver tumor, the study sampled five regions along with adjacent normal tissue and blood, and applied TCRbeta repertoire sequencing, expression microarrays and whole-exome sequencing. To link TCRbeta repertoire diversity with the local molecular phenotype, the roughly 23 tumor region samples were profiled using Agilent mRNA microarrays. Findings and caveats that apply to the study as a whole: Only roughly 7-24% of top clones appeared in all five regions of a tumor, which suggests that tumor-infiltrating T cells are spatially heterogeneous. With just four to six patients in the study, the authors point out that the findings should be validated in a larger study. Pairs of tumor regions showed greater repertoire overlap (mean approximately 35%) than tumor-adjacent pairs (17%) or tumor-blood pairs (around 15%), which is consistent with antigen-driven expansion. Compared with blood, tumors had a significantly larger share of the repertoire taken up by the top 250 clones (p = 0.039). Only the TCR beta chain was sequenced, so true repertoire diversity is likely underestimated because unpaired alpha chains were not captured. Since the samples were bulk and unsorted, there was no way to compare CD4+ and CD8+ T cell repertoires.

Between the V and J ends, shortened by 8 bases and 5 bases respectively, the junction contains 12 bases. The germline V gene (reference sequence) specifies LNHDA as CDR1 and SQIVND as CDR2. The CDR3, from cysteine to phenylalanine, totals 12 residues. The entry retains the CDR3 DNA only, 36 bases that are in frame from base 1. A word on this clonotype: Its antigen has not been determined. One base away there is no much larger clone; base qualities are not given.

Without any cell sorting, total RNA and DNA were extracted together from around 18-30 mg of bulk tissue using the AllPrep DNA/RNA mini kit. Roughly 5 patients with histopathologically diagnosed primary liver carcinoma underwent surgical resection in China between late 2015 and early 2016. Chronic HBV infection was present in the patients, and the patients were treatment-naive at sampling. Five spatially separated regions were sampled per tumor: superior, inferior, left-lateral and right-lateral poles, plus the tumor centre. Histology showed that every tumor sample contained more than 80% viable tumor cells. Fresh tumor and adjacent tissue pieces were bisected; one half was stored in RNAlater at -80°C, the other sent for histology. A constant-region primer and ProtoScript II reverse transcriptase were used to reverse-transcribe TCRbeta-specific cDNA from around 530 ng total RNA. The TCRbeta libraries were prepared through three rounds of nested multiplex PCR following a slightly modified ARM-PCR procedure. Each of the first two PCR rounds ran for roughly 11 cycles and used multiplex TRBV1-TRBV30 forward primers together with a Cbeta reverse primer. Sample barcodes and Illumina adapters were attached in a final 25-cycle PCR using Deep VentR polymerase. Amplicons of 200-500 bp were gel-purified with a QIAquick gel extraction kit before sequencing. TCRbeta amplicons were sequenced on an Illumina HiSeq 2500 with 250-bp paired-end reads. Under the source paper's analysis protocol: To recover full CDR3 sequences, reads were quality-trimmed using Trimmomatic v0.33 and paired reads were then merged using FLASH v1.2.11. MiGEC v1.2.1b assigned V, D and J germline segments to the rearranged TCRbeta sequences. Clonotype statistics and Shannon-Wiener diversity indices were computed with VDJtools v1.0.0. To cut down on sampling bias, every analysis after diversity analysis relied on just the 250 most abundant clonotypes from each sample. TCRdb itself trimmed the public reads at Q25 with fastp, ran MiXCR and retained productive beta chains. Here each entry gathers all rows of one CDR3 protein and keeps the most common genes and DNA. These V and J calls derive from TCRdb rather than the authors' analysis. For this sample there are 30,000 to 40,000 distinct CDR3 sequences; roughly 80% appear just once. Approximately 15% of the sample lies in the top ten.

The sequenced material came from liver tumor tissue from sampling region 4. The meaning of the sample's cell subset or site label: tumor region T4, right-lateral pole. The chain employs TRBV19 and TRBJ2-5; matching of 5 bases hints at TRBD1 as the D gene. This clonotype was sampled from a man aged 35 to 55 with primary liver carcinoma and hepatitis B virus infection. The CDR3 is CASQQVGETQYF. Read as DNA, the sequence is TGTGCCAGTCAACAGGTTGGGGAGACCCAGTACTTC.